The 7 T cell receptor beta chains listed next were all sequenced from one sample in a study of cytomegalovirus exposure and HLA in healthy donors. The table came from immunoSEQ multiplex PCR; TCRdb's copy has only in-frame clones and leaves some out. The sample consists of around 60,000 clones, approximately 95% of them appearing once. Sequencing was done on a sample of PBMCs. These receptors came from a woman aged 18-29 years in good health and CMV-seronegative.

V gene TRBV27 combines with J gene TRBJ2-7; a possible D gene is TRBD2 (7 bases). There are 14 residues in the CDR3. V was cut by 8 bases and J by 8 bases, with 22 bases left in between. Germline assignment: CDR1 MNHEY and CDR2 SMNVEV (reference sequence). This CDR3 is CASSLAGAPGQQYF. CDR3 in DNA: TGTGCCAGCTCTCTGGCGGGGGCCCCTGGGCAGCAGTACTTC.

The chain is built from TRBV5-6 and TRBJ2-7, with a tentative D call TRBD2 (5 bases). V was cut by 0 bases and J by 4 bases, with 11 bases left in between. Germline CDR1 is SGHDT and CDR2 is YYEEEE. The CDR3 is made up of 14 amino acids. The CDR3 loop reads CASSLGSRGYEQYF. The CDR3 coding sequence is TGTGCCAGCAGCTTGGGGAGCCGAGGGTACGAGCAGTACTTC.

V is TRBV5-4 and J is TRBJ2-7, with D uncertain. V was cut by 0 bases and J by 0 bases, with 13 bases left in between. CDR1 is SGHNT, CDR2 YYREEE, per germline (reference sequence). The CDR3 consists of 16 residues. Here the CDR3 DNA reads TGTGCCAGCAGCTTGGGACTCTCTAAAAGCTCCTACGAGCAGTACTTC. It translates to CASSLGLSKSSYEQYF.

The V gene is TRBV27, the J gene TRBJ2-3; 9 bases map to TRBD2. Germline-derived CDR1 and CDR2 are MNHEY and SMNVEV (reference sequence). The CDR3 extends over 16 amino acids. V trimming: 3 bases; J trimming: 4 bases; junction bases outside the gene matches: 8. The CDR3 is CASSLGFSGGPDTQYF. The CDR3 DNA sequence: TGTGCCAGCAGTTTGGGGTTTAGCGGGGGCCCAGATACGCAGTATTTT.

This chain connects TRBV4-3 to TRBJ2-1; 9 bases match TRBD2. Germline V gene sequence: CDR1 LGHNA, CDR2 YSLEER. The length of the CDR3 is 16 residues. The ends lost 1 base at V and 4 bases at J; junction bases unmatched: 5. CDR3 sequence reads: CASSQGLRGGYNEQFF. Written as DNA, the CDR3 is TGCGCCAGCAGCCAAGGGTTGCGGGGGGGATACAATGAGCAGTTCTTC.

This chain uses TRBV28 with TRBJ1-1; tentatively, D is TRBD1 (6 bases). Trimming stripped 5 bases from V and 6 bases from J, with 13 bases between. CDR1 is MDHEN, CDR2 SYDVKM, per germline. This CDR3 is 13 amino acids long. The CDR3 DNA follows: TGTGCCAGCAGTGAAGGGGGGGACGCTGAAGCTTTCTTT. This sequence encodes CASSEGGDAEAFF. The variable domain in full, with the rest retrieved from reference TRBV28 and TRBJ1-1, is DVKVTQSSRYLVKRTGEKVFLECVQDMDHENMFWYRQDPGLGLRLIYFSYDVKMKEKGDIPEGYSVSREKKERFSLILESASTNQTSMYLCASSEGGDAEAFFGQGTRLTVV.

The gene calls are TRBV6-4 and TRBJ2-1, with 8 bases fitting TRBD2. The V gene end was trimmed by 4 bases and the J gene end by 4 bases; junction bases not matched to a gene: 9. There are 16 residues in the CDR3. Germline V CDR1 and CDR2: MRHNA, SNTAGT. The CDR3 loop is CASSGAAGVGYNEQFF. For the CDR3, the DNA is TGTGCCAGCAGTGGCGCAGCGGGAGTGGGTTACAATGAGCAGTTCTTC.